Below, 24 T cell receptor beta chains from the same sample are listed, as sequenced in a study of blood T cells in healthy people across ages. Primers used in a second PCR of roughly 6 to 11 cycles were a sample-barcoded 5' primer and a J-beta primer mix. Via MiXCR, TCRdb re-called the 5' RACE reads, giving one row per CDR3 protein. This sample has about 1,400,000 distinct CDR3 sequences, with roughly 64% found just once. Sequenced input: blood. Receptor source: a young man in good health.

This CDR3 is CSARDPPGGITYEQYF. The CDR3 DNA sequence: TGCAGTGCTAGAGATCCTCCCGGGGGCATCACCTACGAGCAGTACTTC. This chain connects TRBV20-1 to TRBJ2-4; the D gene could be TRBD1 or TRBD2 (6 bases each). With the DNA end fitting TRBJ2-7 better, the J assignment may be wrong. Germline CDR1 DFQATT, CDR2 SNEGSKA (reference sequence). The CDR3 loop spans 16 amino acids.

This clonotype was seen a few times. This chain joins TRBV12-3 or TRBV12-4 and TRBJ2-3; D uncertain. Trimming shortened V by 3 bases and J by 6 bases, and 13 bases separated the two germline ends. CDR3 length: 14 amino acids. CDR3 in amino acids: CASSFRPVVDTQYF. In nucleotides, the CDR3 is TGTGCCAGCAGTTTTCGTCCCGTAGTTGATACGCAGTATTTT.

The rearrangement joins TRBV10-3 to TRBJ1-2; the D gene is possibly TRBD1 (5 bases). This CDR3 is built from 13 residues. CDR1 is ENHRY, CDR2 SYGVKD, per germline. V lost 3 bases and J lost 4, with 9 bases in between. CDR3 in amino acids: CAISDGGVYGYTF. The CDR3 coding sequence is TGTGCCATCAGTGATGGGGGTGTCTATGGCTACACCTTC.

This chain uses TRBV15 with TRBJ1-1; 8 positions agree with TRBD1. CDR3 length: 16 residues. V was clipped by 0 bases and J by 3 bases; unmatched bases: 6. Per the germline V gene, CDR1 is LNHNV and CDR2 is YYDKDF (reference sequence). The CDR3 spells CATSRDRTGSYTEAFF. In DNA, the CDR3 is TGTGCCACCAGCAGAGATCGGACAGGGAGTTACACTGAAGCTTTCTTT.

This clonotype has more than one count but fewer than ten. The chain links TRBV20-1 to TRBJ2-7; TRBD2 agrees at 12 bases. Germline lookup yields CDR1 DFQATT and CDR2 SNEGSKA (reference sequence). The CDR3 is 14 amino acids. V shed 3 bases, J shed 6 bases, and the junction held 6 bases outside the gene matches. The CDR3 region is CSASRTSGTGEQYF. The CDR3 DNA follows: TGCAGTGCTAGTAGGACTAGCGGGACTGGCGAGCAGTACTTC.

The CDR3 loop is CASSLAPARRVDEQYF. CDR3 DNA sequence: TGTGCCAGCAGCTTAGCGCCGGCACGGCGAGTCGACGAGCAGTACTTC. The genes are TRBV7-9 and TRBJ2-4; D gene uncertain. The tail of the sequence fits TRBJ2-7 better, so the J call may be wrong. The CDR3 consists of 16 residues. Germline assignment: CDR1 SEHNR and CDR2 FQNEAQ (reference sequence).

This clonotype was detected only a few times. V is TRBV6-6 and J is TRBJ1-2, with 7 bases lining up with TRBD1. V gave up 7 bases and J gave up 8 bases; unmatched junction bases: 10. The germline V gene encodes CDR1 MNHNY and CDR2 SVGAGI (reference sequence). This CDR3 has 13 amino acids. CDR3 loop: CASNLGGWAGYTF. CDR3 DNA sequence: TGTGCCAGCAACCTAGGGGGCTGGGCGGGCTACACCTTC.

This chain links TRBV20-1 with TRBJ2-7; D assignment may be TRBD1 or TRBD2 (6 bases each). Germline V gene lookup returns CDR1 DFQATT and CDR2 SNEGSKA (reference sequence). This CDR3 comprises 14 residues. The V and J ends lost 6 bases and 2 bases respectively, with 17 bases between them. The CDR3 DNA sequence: TGCAGTGCGACCTCCCCGGGGGACACCTACGAGCAGTACTTC. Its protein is CSATSPGDTYEQYF.

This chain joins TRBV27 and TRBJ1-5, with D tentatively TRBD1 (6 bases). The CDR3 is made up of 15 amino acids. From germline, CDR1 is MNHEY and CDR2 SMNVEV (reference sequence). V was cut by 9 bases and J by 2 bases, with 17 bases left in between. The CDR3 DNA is TGTGCCAGTCGGACCCAGGGGTCGGGCAATCAGCCCCAGCATTTT. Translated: CASRTQGSGNQPQHF.

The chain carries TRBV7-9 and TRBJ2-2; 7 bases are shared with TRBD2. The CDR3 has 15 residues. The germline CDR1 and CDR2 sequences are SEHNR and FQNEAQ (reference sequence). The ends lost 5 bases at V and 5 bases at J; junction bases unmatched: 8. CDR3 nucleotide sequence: TGTGCCAGCAGCCTTCACAGCGGGGCTACCGGGGAGCTGTTTTTT. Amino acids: CASSLHSGATGELFF.

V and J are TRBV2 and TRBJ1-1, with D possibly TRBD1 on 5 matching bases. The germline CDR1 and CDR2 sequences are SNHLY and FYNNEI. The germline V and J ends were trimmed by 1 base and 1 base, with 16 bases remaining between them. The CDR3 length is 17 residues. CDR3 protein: CASSEDGYGAANTEAFF. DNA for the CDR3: TGTGCCAGCAGTGAAGATGGGTACGGGGCGGCGAACACTGAAGCTTTCTTT.

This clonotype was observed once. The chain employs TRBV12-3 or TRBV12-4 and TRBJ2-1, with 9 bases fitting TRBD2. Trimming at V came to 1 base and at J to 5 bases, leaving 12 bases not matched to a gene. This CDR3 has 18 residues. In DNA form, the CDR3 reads TGTGCCAGCAGTTTAGATATGGCGGGGGGGCTTTCAAACAATGAGCAGTTCTTC. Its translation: CASSLDMAGGLSNNEQFF.

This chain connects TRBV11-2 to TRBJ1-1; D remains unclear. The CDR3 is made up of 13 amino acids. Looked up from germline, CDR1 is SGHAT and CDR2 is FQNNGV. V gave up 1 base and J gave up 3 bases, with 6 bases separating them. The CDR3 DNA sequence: TGTGCCAGCAGCTTAGGGTGGTACACTGAAGCTTTCTTT. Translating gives CASSLGWYTEAFF. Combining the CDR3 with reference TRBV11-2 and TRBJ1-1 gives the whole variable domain EAGVAQSPRYKIIEKRQSVAFWCNPISGHATLYWYQQILGQGPKLLIQFQNNGVVDDSQLPKDRFSAERLKGVDSTLKIQPAKLEDSAVYLCASSLGWYTEAFFGQGTRLTVV.

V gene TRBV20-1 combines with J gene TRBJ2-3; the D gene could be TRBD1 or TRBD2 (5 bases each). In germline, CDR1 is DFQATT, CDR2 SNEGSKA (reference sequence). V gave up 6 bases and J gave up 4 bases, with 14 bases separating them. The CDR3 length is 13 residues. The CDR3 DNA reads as TGCAGTGCCGCAGCGGTAGGGGCAGATACGCAGTATTTT. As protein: CSAAAVGADTQYF.

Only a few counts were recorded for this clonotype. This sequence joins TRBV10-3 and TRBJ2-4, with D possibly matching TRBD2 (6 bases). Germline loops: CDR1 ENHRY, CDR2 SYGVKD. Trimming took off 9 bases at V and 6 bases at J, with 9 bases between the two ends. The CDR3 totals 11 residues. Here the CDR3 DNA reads TGTGCCATACGGGACTTAAACATTCAGTACTTC. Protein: CAIRDLNIQYF.

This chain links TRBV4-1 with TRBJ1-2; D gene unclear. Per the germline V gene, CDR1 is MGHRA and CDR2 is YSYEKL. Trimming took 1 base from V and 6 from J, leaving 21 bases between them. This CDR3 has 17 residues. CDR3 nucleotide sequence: TGCGCCAGCAGCCAAGCGTTTCCCGTCACAATGCGGGATGGCTACACCTTC. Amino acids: CASSQAFPVTMRDGYTF.

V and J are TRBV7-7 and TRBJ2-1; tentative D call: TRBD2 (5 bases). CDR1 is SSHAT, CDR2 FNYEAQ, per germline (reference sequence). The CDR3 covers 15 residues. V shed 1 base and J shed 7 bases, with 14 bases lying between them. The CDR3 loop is CASSLEATGWNEQFF. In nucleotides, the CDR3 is TGTGCCAGCAGCTTAGAAGCGACGGGATGGAATGAGCAGTTCTTC.

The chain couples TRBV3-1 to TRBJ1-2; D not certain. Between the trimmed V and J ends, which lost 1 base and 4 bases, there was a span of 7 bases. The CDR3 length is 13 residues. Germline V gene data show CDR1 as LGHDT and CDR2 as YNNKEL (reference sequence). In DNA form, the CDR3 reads TGTGCCAGCAGCCAAGTAATATTCTATGGCTACACCTTC. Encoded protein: CASSQVIFYGYTF.

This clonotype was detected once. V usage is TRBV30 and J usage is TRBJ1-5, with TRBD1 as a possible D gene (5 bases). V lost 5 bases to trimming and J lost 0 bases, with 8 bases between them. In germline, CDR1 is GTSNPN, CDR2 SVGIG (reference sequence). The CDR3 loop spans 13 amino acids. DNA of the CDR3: TGTGCCTGGCAAGACAGTAGCAATCAGCCCCAGCATTTT. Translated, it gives CAWQDSSNQPQHF.

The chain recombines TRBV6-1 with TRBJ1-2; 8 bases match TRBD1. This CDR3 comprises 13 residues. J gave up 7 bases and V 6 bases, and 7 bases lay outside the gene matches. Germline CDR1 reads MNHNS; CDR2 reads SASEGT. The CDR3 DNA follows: TGTGCCAGCAGCGTGGGGCAGGGGGCTGGCTACACCTTC. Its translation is CASSVGQGAGYTF.

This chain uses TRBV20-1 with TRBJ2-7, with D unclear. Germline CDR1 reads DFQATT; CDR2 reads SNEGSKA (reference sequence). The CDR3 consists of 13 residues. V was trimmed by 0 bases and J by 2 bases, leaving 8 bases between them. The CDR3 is CSAREGRAYEQYF. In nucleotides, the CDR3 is TGCAGTGCTAGAGAGGGTAGAGCCTACGAGCAGTACTTC.

For the CDR3, the DNA is TGTGCCAGCTCACCCGGGACAGGGCTTTTCTATGGCTACACCTTC. It codes for CASSPGTGLFYGYTF. V and J are TRBV18 and TRBJ1-2, with TRBD1 identical over 9 bases. The CDR3 sequence is 15 residues long. J gave up 4 bases and V 3 bases, and 6 bases lay outside the gene matches. CDR1 and CDR2 (germline): KGHSH, LQKENI. Full variable domain (outside the CDR3, taken from reference TRBV18 and TRBJ1-2): NAGVMQNPRHLVRRRGQEARLRCSPMKGHSHVYWYRQLPEEGLKFMVYLQKENIIDESGMPKERFSAEFPKEGPSILRIQQVVRGDSAAYFCASSPGTGLFYGYTFGSGTRLTVV.

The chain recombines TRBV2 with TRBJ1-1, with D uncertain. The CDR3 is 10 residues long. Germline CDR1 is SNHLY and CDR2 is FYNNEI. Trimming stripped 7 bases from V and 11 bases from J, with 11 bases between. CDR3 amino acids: CASTGLKAFF. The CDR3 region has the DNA TGTGCCAGCACGGGCCTCAAGGCTTTCTTT.

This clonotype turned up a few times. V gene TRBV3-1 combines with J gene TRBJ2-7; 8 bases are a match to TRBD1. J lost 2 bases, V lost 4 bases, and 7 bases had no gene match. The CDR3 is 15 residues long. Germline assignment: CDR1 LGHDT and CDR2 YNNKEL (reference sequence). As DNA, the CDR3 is TGTGCCAGCAGCCCAACTAGGGACAGGACCTACGAGCAGTACTTC. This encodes CASSPTRDRTYEQYF.